The present entry profiles one T cell receptor beta chain with its context. The protocol was immunoSEQ multiplex PCR, while the TCRdb copy is restricted to in-frame clones and leaves out a portion. This sample has more than 300,000 clones; more than 85% occur once, and the top ten carry around 0.018%. The data are from a study of shared T cell receptors in the human thymus. CDR1 and CDR2 (germline): MNHNS, SASEGT. CDR3 length: 15 residues. The trim removed 2 bases at V and 2 bases at J, leaving 4 bases unmatched. The sequence was obtained from a human donor. The V and J genes are TRBV6-1 and TRBJ2-3; 7 nucleotides match TRBD1. Sequencing was performed on thymocytes. CDR3 nucleotide sequence: TGTGCCAGCAGTGAACCGACAGGGTACACAGATACGCAGTATTTT. The encoded protein is CASSEPTGYTDTQYF.